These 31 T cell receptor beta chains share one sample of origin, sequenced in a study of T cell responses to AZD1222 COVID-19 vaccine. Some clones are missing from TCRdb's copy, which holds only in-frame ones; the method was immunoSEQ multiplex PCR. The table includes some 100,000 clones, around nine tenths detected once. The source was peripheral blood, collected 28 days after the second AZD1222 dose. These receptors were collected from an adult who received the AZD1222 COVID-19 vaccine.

CDR3 DNA sequence: TGTGCCAGCAGCTTCGGGGAGAACTATGGCTACACCTTC. It yields the protein CASSFGENYGYTF. The chain combines TRBV7-9 with TRBJ1-2, with D unresolved. V was trimmed by 3 bases and J by 2 bases, leaving 7 bases between them. Germline V gene lookup returns CDR1 SEHNR and CDR2 FQNEAQ (reference sequence). The length of the CDR3 is 13 residues.

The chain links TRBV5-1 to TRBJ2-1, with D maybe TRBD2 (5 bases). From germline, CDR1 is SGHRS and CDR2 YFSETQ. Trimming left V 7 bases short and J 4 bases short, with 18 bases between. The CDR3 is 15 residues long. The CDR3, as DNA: TGCGCCAGCGGTCTTACCGGGGAAGTTTACAATGAGCAGTTCTTC. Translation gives CASGLTGEVYNEQFF.

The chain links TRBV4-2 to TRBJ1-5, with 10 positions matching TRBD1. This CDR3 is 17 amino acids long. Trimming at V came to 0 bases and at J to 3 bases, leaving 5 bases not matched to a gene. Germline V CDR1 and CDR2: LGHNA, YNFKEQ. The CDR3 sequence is CASSQDWDRGDNQPQHF. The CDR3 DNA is TGTGCCAGCAGCCAAGATTGGGACAGGGGTGACAATCAGCCCCAGCATTTT.

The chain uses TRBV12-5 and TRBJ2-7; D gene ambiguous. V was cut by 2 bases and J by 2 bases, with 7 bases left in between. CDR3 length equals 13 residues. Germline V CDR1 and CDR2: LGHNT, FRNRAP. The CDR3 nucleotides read TGTGCTAGTGGTTTGAGCTTGACCTACGAGCAGTACTTC. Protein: CASGLSLTYEQYF.

CDR3: CASSQSPRQGTGAKLFF. Here the CDR3 DNA reads TGTGCCAGCAGCCAATCCCCTCGACAGGGGACCGGAGCAAAACTGTTTTTT. The chain recombines TRBV16 with TRBJ1-4, with 8 bases fitting TRBD1. Germline trimming cut 0 bases from V and 10 bases from J; bases unmatched to any gene: 13. The germline V gene encodes CDR1 KGHSY and CDR2 FQNENV. The CDR3 is 17 amino acids.

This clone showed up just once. The CDR3 reads CATRLRTSNTEAFF. For the CDR3, the DNA is TGTGCCACCCGATTGCGGACATCGAACACTGAAGCTTTCTTT. The genes are TRBV19 and TRBJ1-1; weak D call: TRBD1 (5 bases). Germline V gives CDR1 LNHDA, CDR2 SQIVND (reference sequence). V dropped 10 bases and J dropped 1 base, with 16 bases sitting between them. The CDR3 consists of 14 residues.

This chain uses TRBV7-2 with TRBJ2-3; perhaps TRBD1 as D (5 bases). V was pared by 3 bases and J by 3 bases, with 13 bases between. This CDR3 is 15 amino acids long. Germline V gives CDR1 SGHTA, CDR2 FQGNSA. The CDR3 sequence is CASSFQGLRTDTQYF. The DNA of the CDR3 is TGTGCCAGCAGCTTCCAGGGCCTGCGGACAGATACGCAGTATTTT.

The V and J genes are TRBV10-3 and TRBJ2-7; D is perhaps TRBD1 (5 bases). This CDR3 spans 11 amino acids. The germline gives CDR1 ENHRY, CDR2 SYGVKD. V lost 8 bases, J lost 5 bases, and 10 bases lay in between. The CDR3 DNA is TGTGCCATCTCAGGGCTGGACGAGCAGTACTTC. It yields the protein CAISGLDEQYF.

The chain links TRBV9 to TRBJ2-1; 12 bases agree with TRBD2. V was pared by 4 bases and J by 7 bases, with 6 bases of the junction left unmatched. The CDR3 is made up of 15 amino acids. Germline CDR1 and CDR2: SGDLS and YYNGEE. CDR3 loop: CASSPRTSGVNEQFF. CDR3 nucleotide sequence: TGTGCCAGCAGCCCCCGGACTAGCGGGGTTAATGAGCAGTTCTTC.

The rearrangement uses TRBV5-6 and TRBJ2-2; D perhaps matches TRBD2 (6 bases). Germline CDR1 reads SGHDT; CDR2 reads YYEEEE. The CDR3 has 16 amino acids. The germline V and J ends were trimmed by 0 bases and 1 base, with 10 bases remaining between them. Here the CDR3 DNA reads TGTGCCAGCAGCTTGGTATCTAGCGAGAACACCGGGGAGCTGTTTTTT. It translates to CASSLVSSENTGELFF.

CDR3: CASSSGQEETQYF. CDR3 sequence (DNA): TGTGCCAGCAGTTCTGGACAGGAAGAGACCCAGTACTTC. J is TRBJ2-5 and V is TRBV28; 7 bases align to TRBD1. CDR1 and CDR2 from the germline V gene are MDHEN and SYDVKM. V trimming: 4 bases; J trimming: 3 bases; junction bases outside the gene matches: 2. The CDR3 totals 13 residues.

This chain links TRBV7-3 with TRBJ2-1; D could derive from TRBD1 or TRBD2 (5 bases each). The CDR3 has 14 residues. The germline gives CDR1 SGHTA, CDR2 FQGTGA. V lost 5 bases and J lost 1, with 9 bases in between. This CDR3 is CASSRGDSYNEQFF. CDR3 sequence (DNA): TGTGCCAGCAGCCGAGGGGATTCCTACAATGAGCAGTTCTTC.

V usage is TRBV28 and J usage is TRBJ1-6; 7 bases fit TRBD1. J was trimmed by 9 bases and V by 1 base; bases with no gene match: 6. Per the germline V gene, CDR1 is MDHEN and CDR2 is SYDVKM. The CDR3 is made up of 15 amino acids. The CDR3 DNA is TGTGCCAGCAGTTTATATGGCAGGGGGGCTTCACCCCTCCACTTT. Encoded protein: CASSLYGRGASPLHF.

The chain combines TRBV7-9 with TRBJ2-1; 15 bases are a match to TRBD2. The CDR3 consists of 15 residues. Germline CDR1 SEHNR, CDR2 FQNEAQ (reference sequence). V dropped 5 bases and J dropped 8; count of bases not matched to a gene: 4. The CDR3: CASSQGLAGGDEQFF. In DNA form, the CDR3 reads TGTGCCAGCAGCCAAGGACTAGCGGGAGGGGATGAGCAGTTCTTC.

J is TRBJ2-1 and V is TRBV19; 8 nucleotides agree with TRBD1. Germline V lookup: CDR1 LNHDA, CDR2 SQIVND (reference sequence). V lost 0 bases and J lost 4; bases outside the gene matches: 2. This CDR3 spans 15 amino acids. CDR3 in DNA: TGTGCCAGTAGTATAGACAGGGGGCGATACAATGAGCAGTTCTTC. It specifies CASSIDRGRYNEQFF.

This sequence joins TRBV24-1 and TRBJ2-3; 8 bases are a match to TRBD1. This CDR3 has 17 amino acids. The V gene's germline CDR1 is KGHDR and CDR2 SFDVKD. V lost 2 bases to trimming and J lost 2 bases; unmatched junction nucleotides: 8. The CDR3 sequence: CATSDSPRTGITDTQYF. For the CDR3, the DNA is TGTGCCACCAGTGATTCCCCCAGGACAGGGATCACAGATACGCAGTATTTT.

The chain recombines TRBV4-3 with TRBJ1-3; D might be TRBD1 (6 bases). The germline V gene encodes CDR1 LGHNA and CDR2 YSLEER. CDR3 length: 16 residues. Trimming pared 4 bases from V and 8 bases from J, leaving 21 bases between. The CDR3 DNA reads TGCGCCAGCAGCCGATATATTGGGGGGCTCGGGGACACCATATATTTT. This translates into CASSRYIGGLGDTIYF.

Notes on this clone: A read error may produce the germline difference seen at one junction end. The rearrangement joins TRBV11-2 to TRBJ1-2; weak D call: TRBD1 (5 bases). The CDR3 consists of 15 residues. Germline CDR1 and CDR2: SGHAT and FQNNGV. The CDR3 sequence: CASSSYLDISRGYIF. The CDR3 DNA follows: TGTGCCAGCAGCTCCTACCTCGACATAAGTCGGGGCTACATCTTC.

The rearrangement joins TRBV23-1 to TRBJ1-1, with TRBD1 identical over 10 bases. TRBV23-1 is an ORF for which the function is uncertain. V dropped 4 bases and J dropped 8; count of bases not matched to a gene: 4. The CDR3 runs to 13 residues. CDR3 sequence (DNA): TGCGCCAGCAGTCCGGGGACAGGGGTAGAAGCTTTCTTT. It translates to CASSPGTGVEAFF.

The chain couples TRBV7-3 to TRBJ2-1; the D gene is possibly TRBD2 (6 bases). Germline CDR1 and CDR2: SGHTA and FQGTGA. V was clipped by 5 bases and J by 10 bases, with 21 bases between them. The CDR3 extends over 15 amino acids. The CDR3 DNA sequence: TGTGCCAGCAGCCCAGAGCGGGTGGGGATGGGGGAGCAGTTCTTC. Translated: CASSPERVGMGEQFF.

This chain's CDR3 is CAWSVGGVSYEQYF. As DNA, the CDR3 is TGTGCCTGGAGTGTAGGGGGCGTCTCCTACGAGCAGTACTTC. This chain joins TRBV30 and TRBJ2-7; 7 positions agree with TRBD1. CDR3 length equals 14 residues. The germline V gene encodes CDR1 GTSNPN and CDR2 SVGIG (reference sequence). Trimming cost V 0 bases and J 0 bases; bases outside gene matches: 2.

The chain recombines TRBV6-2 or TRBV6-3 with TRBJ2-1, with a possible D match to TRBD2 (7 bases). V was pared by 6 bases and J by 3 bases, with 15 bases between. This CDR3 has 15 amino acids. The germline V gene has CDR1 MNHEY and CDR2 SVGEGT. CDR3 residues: CASSLSGGLYNEQFF. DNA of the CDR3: TGTGCCAGCAGCCTATCCGGGGGGCTCTACAATGAGCAGTTCTTC.

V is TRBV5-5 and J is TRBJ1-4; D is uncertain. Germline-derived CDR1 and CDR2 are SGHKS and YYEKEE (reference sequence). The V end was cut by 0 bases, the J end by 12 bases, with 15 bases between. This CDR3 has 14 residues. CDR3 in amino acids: CASSLVAVGAELFF. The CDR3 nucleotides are TGTGCCAGCAGCTTGGTGGCGGTGGGCGCGGAACTGTTTTTT.

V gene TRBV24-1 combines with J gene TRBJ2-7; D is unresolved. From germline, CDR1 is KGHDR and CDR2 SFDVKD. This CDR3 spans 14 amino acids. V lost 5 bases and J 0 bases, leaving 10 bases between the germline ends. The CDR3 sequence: CATSGPGSSYEQYF. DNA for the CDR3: TGTGCCACCAGTGGCCCTGGCAGCTCCTACGAGCAGTACTTC.

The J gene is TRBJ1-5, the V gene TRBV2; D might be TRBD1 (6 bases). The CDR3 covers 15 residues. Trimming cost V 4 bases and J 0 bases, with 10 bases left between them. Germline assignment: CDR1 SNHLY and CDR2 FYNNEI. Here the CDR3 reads CASSAGHYSNQPQHF. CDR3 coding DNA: TGTGCCAGCAGTGCGGGACACTATAGCAATCAGCCCCAGCATTTT.

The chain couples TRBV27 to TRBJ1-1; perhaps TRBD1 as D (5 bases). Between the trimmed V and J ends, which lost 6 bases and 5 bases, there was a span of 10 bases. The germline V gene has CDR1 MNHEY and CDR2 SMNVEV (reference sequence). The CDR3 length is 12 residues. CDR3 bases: TGTGCCAGCAGGGGGGGGTTTACTGAAGCTTTCTTT. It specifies CASRGGFTEAFF.

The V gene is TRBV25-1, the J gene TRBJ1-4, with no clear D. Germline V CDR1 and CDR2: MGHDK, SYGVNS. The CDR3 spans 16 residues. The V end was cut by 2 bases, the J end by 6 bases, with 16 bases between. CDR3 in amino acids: CASSEVLGPLYEKLFF. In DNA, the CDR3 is TGTGCCAGCAGTGAAGTCCTCGGACCACTTTATGAAAAACTGTTTTTT.

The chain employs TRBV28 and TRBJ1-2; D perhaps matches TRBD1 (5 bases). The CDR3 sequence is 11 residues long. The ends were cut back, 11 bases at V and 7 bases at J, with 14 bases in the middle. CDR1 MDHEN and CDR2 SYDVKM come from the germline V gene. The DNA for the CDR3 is TGTGCCCCCCTTACCGGGGGTGGCTACACCTTC. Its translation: CAPLTGGGYTF.

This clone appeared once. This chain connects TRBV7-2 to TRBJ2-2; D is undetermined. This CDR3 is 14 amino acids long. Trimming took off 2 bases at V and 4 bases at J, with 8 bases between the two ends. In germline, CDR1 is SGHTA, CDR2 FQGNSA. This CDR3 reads CASSLFVSTGELFF. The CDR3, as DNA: TGTGCCAGCAGCTTATTTGTCTCCACCGGGGAGCTGTTTTTT.

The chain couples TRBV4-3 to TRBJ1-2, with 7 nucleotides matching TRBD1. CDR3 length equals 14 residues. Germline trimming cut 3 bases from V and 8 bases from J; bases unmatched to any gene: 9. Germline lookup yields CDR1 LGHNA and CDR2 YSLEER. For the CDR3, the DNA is TGCGCCAGCAGCCAGGCGACAGGGCTGGGGGGCTACACCTTC. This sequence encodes CASSQATGLGGYTF.

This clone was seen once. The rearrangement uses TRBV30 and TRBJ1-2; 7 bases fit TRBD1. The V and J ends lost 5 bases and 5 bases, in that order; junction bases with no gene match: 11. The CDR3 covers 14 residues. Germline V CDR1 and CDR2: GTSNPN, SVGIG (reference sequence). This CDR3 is CAWEPGGSWYGYTF. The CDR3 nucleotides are TGTGCCTGGGAGCCAGGGGGAAGTTGGTATGGCTACACCTTC.